This T cell receptor (beta chain) is drawn from a study of tumor-infiltrating lymphocytes in primary liver carcinoma. Study in general: Each sample had roughly 3.5 to 8 million productive TCRbeta reads regardless of tissue type.

Production of TCR beta cDNA used around 500 ng total RNA together with a constant-region primer. Employing slightly modified ARM-PCR, three nested multiplex PCR rounds were run, and these gave rise to the TCR beta libraries. The first two PCR rounds used TRBV1-TRBV30 primers with a Cbeta primer, roughly 10 cycles each. TCRdb re-called the multiplex PCR reads through MiXCR, storing one row per CDR3 protein. The sample lists 70,000 to 75,000 distinct CDR3 sequences; 60% to 75% were seen once. DNA and RNA were both co-extracted from about 20-30 mg of bulk tissue that had not been sorted. Surgical resection was used to treat these primary liver carcinoma patients. To note about this clonotype: This clone may be a read error of a much larger clone one base away.

In germline, CDR1 is MRHNA, CDR2 SNTAGT. The CDR3 spans 15 residues. The receptor's source is a man in his forties with primary liver carcinoma and hepatitis B virus infection. The sequenced sample consisted of liver tumor tissue from sampling region 4. The subset is: tumor region T4, right-lateral pole. This chain joins TRBV6-4 and TRBJ2-1, with a weak D call TRBD2 (5 bases). The CDR3 DNA reads TGTGCCGGCAGTGACGCTGGGATAGCGAGCTATGAGCAGTTCTTC. Its translation is CAGSDAGIASYEQFF.